These T cell receptor beta chains were read from a single sample in a study of cytomegalovirus exposure and HLA in healthy donors. Profiled with immunoSEQ multiplex PCR; TCRdb holds only in-frame clones, not every one. The sample lists approximately 150,000 clones, roughly 80% occurring once. The sequencing input was PBMCs. These TCRs come from a man younger than 30 in good health and CMV-seropositive. Both conserved end residues are part of each CDR3. The order of the fields is V gene, D gene, J gene, clone size, CDR3 DNA, CDR3 protein. A D gene is named only where the DNA matches it firmly. Expanded clones are given a class, and other clones once, few, many or no size at all.

V: TRBV28; D: NA; J: TRBJ2-5; size: NA; DNA: TGTGCCAGCAGTCCATCGGTGACCCAGTACTTC; CDR3: CASSPSVTQYF
V: TRBV11-2; D: TRBD2; J: TRBJ2-1; size: NA; DNA: TGTGCCAGCAGCTCCGGGACTAGCGGGAGGAACAATGAGCAGTTCTTC; CDR3: CASSSGTSGRNNEQFF
V: TRBV2; D: NA; J: TRBJ2-7; size: NA; DNA: TGTGCCAGCAGCGAGACAGGGCGGGGTGGAGAGCAGTACTTC; CDR3: CASSETGRGGEQYF
V: TRBV2; D: NA; J: TRBJ1-1; size: NA; DNA: TGTGCCAGCAGGGTAGACAGAATGAACACTGAAGCTTTCTTT; CDR3: CASRVDRMNTEAFF
V: TRBV6-5; D: NA; J: TRBJ1-1; size: few; DNA: TGTGCCAGCAGTTCAAACACTGAAGCTTTCTTT; CDR3: CASSSNTEAFF
V: TRBV5-6; D: TRBD2; J: TRBJ2-7; size: NA; DNA: TGTGCCAGCAGCCAACGACTAGCGGGAGAGTACTACGAGCAGTACTTC; CDR3: CASSQRLAGEYYEQYF
V: TRBV18; D: TRBD2; J: TRBJ2-7; size: NA; DNA: TGTGCCAGCTCACCGGGACTAGCGAACTCCTACGAGCAGTACTTC; CDR3: CASSPGLANSYEQYF
V: TRBV28; D: NA; J: TRBJ2-7; size: NA; DNA: TGTGCCAGCAGCACCTCGAGATACGAGCAGTACTTC; CDR3: CASSTSRYEQYF
V: TRBV5-1; D: TRBD1; J: TRBJ1-1; size: NA; DNA: TGCGCCAGCAGCGCTCCGGGACAGCAGAATGAAGCTTTCTTT; CDR3: CASSAPGQQNEAFF
V: TRBV15; D: TRBD2; J: TRBJ2-7; size: NA; DNA: TGTGCCACCAGCAGAGATCGACTAGCGGGAGACCACGAGCAGTACTTC; CDR3: CATSRDRLAGDHEQYF
V: TRBV28; D: NA; J: TRBJ2-7; size: NA; DNA: TGTGCCAGCTGCAGGCAGGCGATCTCCTACGAGCAGTACTTC; CDR3: CASCRQAISYEQYF
V: TRBV28; D: TRBD1; J: TRBJ2-1; size: NA; DNA: TGTGCCAGCAGTTTACTCGGACAGGGGAGTTGGTTCTTC; CDR3: CASSLLGQGSWFF
V: TRBV2; D: TRBD1; J: TRBJ2-1; size: NA; DNA: TGTGCCAGCAGCGACAGGGAGTTGGGCAATGAGCAGTTCTTC; CDR3: CASSDRELGNEQFF
V: TRBV4-1; D: TRBD2; J: TRBJ2-3; size: NA; DNA: TGCGCCAGCAGCGGTAGCGGGACTCACTCAGATACGCAGTATTTT; CDR3: CASSGSGTHSDTQYF
V: TRBV2; D: NA; J: TRBJ2-7; size: NA; DNA: TGTGCCAGCATTGAGGTGGAGGGCTACGAGCAGTACTTC; CDR3: CASIEVEGYEQYF
V: TRBV10-1; D: TRBD1; J: TRBJ2-1; size: NA; DNA: TGCGCCAGCAGTCCTACTATGACAGGGGTTGGCTACAATGAGCAGTTCTTC; CDR3: CASSPTMTGVGYNEQFF
V: TRBV7-2; D: TRBD2; J: TRBJ2-3; size: NA; DNA: TGTGCCAGCAGCTTAGCGCTAGCGGGGGGCGGGGCGCAGTATTTT; CDR3: CASSLALAGGGAQYF
V: TRBV28; D: NA; J: TRBJ1-1; size: NA; DNA: TGTGCCAGCAGTTTATTTGGCGGGTACACTGAAGCTTTCTTT; CDR3: CASSLFGGYTEAFF